This entry lists 25 T cell receptor beta chains sequenced from one sample in a study of shared T cell receptors in the human thymus. Using immunoSEQ multiplex PCR, the repertoire was profiled, and TCRdb retains in-frame clones only, with some absent. The sample carries 640,000 or so clones, approximately 87% recorded once. These data were also filed under a second study, of human thymus T cells.

Sample: thymocytes. The receptors were sampled from a boy under two years old with a congenital heart defect.

This clone was seen just once. The chain couples TRBV10-2 to TRBJ2-7, with D perhaps matching TRBD2 (6 bases). The germline V gene encodes CDR1 WSHSY and CDR2 SAAADI. This CDR3 spans 15 amino acids. The V end was cut by 8 bases, the J end by 5 bases, with 22 bases between. This chain's CDR3 is CASARDFRYRDEQYF. The CDR3 coding sequence is TGCGCCAGCGCCCGGGACTTTCGCTATCGGGACGAGCAGTACTTC.

This chain joins TRBV5-8 and TRBJ2-7; D is unresolved. V lost 3 bases and J lost 3, with 10 bases in between. This CDR3 region has 13 residues. The V gene's germline CDR1 is SGHTS and CDR2 YDEGEE. For the CDR3, the DNA is TGTGCCAGCAGCTCCCAGGTTCTCTACGAGCAGTACTTC. Protein sequence: CASSSQVLYEQYF.

This sequence joins TRBV13 and TRBJ1-6; D might be TRBD1 (5 bases). Per the germline V gene, CDR1 is PRHDT and CDR2 is FYEKMQ (reference sequence). The CDR3 length is 15 residues. The ends were cut back, 3 bases at V and 7 bases at J, with 13 bases in the middle. The CDR3 protein is CASSLEGLGNSPLHF. The CDR3, as DNA: TGTGCCAGCAGCTTGGAGGGGTTGGGAAATTCACCCCTCCACTTT.

The chain has TRBV25-1 and TRBJ2-3; the D gene is possibly TRBD2 (6 bases). The CDR3 length is 15 residues. Germline CDR1 is MGHDK and CDR2 is SYGVNS. V gave up 2 bases and J gave up 2 bases, with 11 bases separating them. The CDR3 reads CASSETSTPTDTQYF. As DNA, the CDR3 is TGTGCCAGCAGTGAAACTAGCACGCCCACAGATACGCAGTATTTT.

This sequence joins TRBV7-2 and TRBJ2-7; D uncertain. Germline CDR1 is SGHTA and CDR2 is FQGNSA. The length of the CDR3 is 15 residues. Trimming pared 9 bases from V and 0 bases from J, leaving 18 bases between. CDR3 sequence: CASSISNQNSYEQYF. The DNA of the CDR3 is TGTGCCAGTAGCATCTCTAACCAAAACTCCTACGAGCAGTACTTC.

This rearrangement joins TRBV6-7 to TRBJ2-3; D uncertain. TRBV6-7 is known as an ORF, though its function is uncertain. CDR3 length: 17 residues. V was shortened by 6 bases and J by 1 base, with 20 bases between the two germline ends. CDR3 in DNA: TGTGCCAGCAGCTCTCGGGTGAACTACCTCCGCACAGATACGCAGTATTTT. Translated, it gives CASSSRVNYLRTDTQYF.

This sequence joins TRBV2 and TRBJ1-5; 7 bases are shared with TRBD1. This CDR3 is built from 15 residues. Germline V CDR1 and CDR2: SNHLY, FYNNEI. Losses at the gene ends were 7 bases for V and 3 bases for J; bases not matched to a gene: 9. The CDR3 bases are TGTGCCAGCACCGCCGGGACAGCGTACAATCAGCCCCAGCATTTT. This sequence encodes CASTAGTAYNQPQHF.

The chain carries TRBV11-2 and TRBJ2-7; 10 bases fit TRBD1. Germline loops: CDR1 SGHAT, CDR2 FQNNGV. The CDR3 has 16 residues. Trimming at V came to 6 bases and at J to 5 bases, leaving 13 bases not matched to a gene. Here the CDR3 DNA reads TGTGCCAGCAGGGGGGCCGGGACAGGGGCTTCCAACGAGCAGTACTTC. Residues: CASRGAGTGASNEQYF.

J is TRBJ2-1 and V is TRBV4-3, with TRBD2 matching over 8 bases. This CDR3 region has 17 residues. Per the germline V gene, CDR1 is LGHNA and CDR2 is YSLEER. Trimming at V came to 4 bases and at J to 5 bases, leaving 13 bases not matched to a gene. CDR3 sequence: CASSPGALAGLDNEQFF. CDR3 nucleotide sequence: TGCGCCAGCAGCCCAGGGGCCCTAGCGGGTCTAGACAATGAGCAGTTCTTC.

The rearrangement uses TRBV5-1 and TRBJ1-4; 10 bases are shared with TRBD1. The germline V gene has CDR1 SGHRS and CDR2 YFSETQ. The CDR3 runs to 16 residues. The V segment lost 4 bases and the J segment 5 bases; nucleotides outside the gene matches: 8. CDR3 region: CASSEPTGGGNEKLFF. The CDR3 DNA reads TGCGCCAGCAGCGAACCGACAGGGGGCGGAAATGAAAAACTGTTTTTT.

The gene calls are TRBV6-5 and TRBJ2-5, with D perhaps TRBD2 (6 bases). CDR3 length: 14 residues. Germline loops: CDR1 MNHEY, CDR2 SVGAGI. Trimming stripped 0 bases from V and 4 bases from J, with 9 bases between. CDR3 coding DNA: TGTGCCAGCAGTTACTCGGGTAGCGGAGAGACCCAGTACTTC. Translated: CASSYSGSGETQYF.

In its sample, this clone was seen a few times. The genes are TRBV27 and TRBJ2-5; weak D call: TRBD2 (5 bases). This CDR3 contains 14 residues. V lost 10 bases and J 1 base, leaving 16 bases between the germline ends. Germline V gives CDR1 MNHEY, CDR2 SMNVEV (reference sequence). CDR3 in amino acids: CATARAVRQETQYF. The CDR3, as DNA: TGTGCCACAGCGCGGGCAGTCCGCCAAGAGACCCAGTACTTC.

The chain recombines TRBV28 with TRBJ1-5; 8 bases are shared with TRBD1. Germline V gene lookup returns CDR1 MDHEN and CDR2 SYDVKM. The V and J ends lost 5 bases and 2 bases, in that order; junction bases with no gene match: 5. The CDR3 loop spans 15 amino acids. CDR3 DNA sequence: TGTGCCAGCAGTAAGGGACAGGTGGGCAATCAGCCCCAGCATTTT. It yields the protein CASSKGQVGNQPQHF.

The chain joins TRBV14 to TRBJ1-1; D unresolved. The CDR3 contains 15 residues. Germline CDR1 SGHDN, CDR2 FVKESK. V dropped 4 bases and J dropped 3 bases, with 15 bases sitting between them. Here the CDR3 DNA reads TGTGCCAGCAGCCCACTACTGGGTCTGGACACTGAAGCTTTCTTT. Its protein is CASSPLLGLDTEAFF.

This chain connects TRBV6-1 to TRBJ1-3; D possibly corresponds to TRBD1 (6 bases). This CDR3 contains 18 residues. Trimming cost V 4 bases and J 0 bases, with 19 bases left between them. From germline, CDR1 is MNHNS and CDR2 SASEGT. CDR3 in amino acids: CASSAPHREKDSGNTIYF. The CDR3 region has the DNA TGTGCCAGCAGTGCCCCCCACAGGGAGAAGGACTCTGGAAACACCATATATTTT.

This clone has only one observation. The chain couples TRBV4-3 to TRBJ1-2, with 7 bases aligning to TRBD1. The CDR3 is made up of 20 amino acids. V lost 1 base and J lost 3; bases outside the gene matches: 20. Germline CDR1 LGHNA, CDR2 YSLEER. The CDR3: CASSQAPTQRQGDTYYGYTF. The CDR3 region has the DNA TGCGCCAGCAGCCAAGCCCCAACCCAAAGACAGGGAGATACGTACTATGGCTACACCTTC.

V and J are TRBV28 and TRBJ2-3; D perhaps matches TRBD1 (6 bases). From germline, CDR1 is MDHEN and CDR2 SYDVKM. Trimming cost V 6 bases and J 0 bases, with 13 bases left between them. The CDR3 spans 15 residues. The CDR3 sequence: CASSLGTPSTDTQYF. The CDR3 DNA reads TGTGCCAGCAGCCTCGGGACACCCAGCACAGATACGCAGTATTTT.

This clone has only a few counts. The V gene is TRBV4-3, the J gene TRBJ2-3; TRBD1 aligns across 10 bases. The ends lost 0 bases at V and 4 bases at J; junction bases unmatched: 4. Germline lookup yields CDR1 LGHNA and CDR2 YSLEER. The length of the CDR3 is 16 residues. CDR3 region: CASSQDHGQGADTQYF. DNA of the CDR3: TGCGCCAGCAGCCAAGATCATGGACAGGGGGCAGATACGCAGTATTTT.

This clone was counted between two and nine times. The chain is built from TRBV6-1 and TRBJ1-4, with TRBD1 matching over 8 bases. V dropped 1 base and J dropped 7; count of bases not matched to a gene: 2. The CDR3 contains 14 residues. In germline, CDR1 is MNHNS, CDR2 SASEGT. CDR3 coding DNA: TGTGCCAGCAGTGAAGGGACAGGGTGTGAAAAACTGTTTTTT. Its protein is CASSEGTGCEKLFF.

The chain uses TRBV5-1 and TRBJ2-7; TRBD1 aligns across 9 bases. Germline assignment: CDR1 SGHRS and CDR2 YFSETQ. The CDR3 spans 14 residues. After removal of 4 bases from V and 2 bases from J, the junction contained 4 bases not matched to a gene. The CDR3 loop is CASSTGQGTYEQYF. In nucleotides, the CDR3 is TGCGCCAGCAGCACGGGACAGGGAACCTACGAGCAGTACTTC.

This chain links TRBV6-4 with TRBJ2-2; 9 bases line up with TRBD2. Looked up from germline, CDR1 is MRHNA and CDR2 is SNTAGT. The J segment lost 1 base and the V segment lost 2 bases, leaving 2 bases of the junction unmatched. The length of the CDR3 is 16 residues. The CDR3 loop reads CASSDQTSGNTGELFF. CDR3 nucleotides: TGTGCCAGCAGTGACCAGACTAGCGGGAACACCGGGGAGCTGTTTTTT.

V usage is TRBV10-2 and J usage is TRBJ1-1; D gene unclear. Trimming shortened V by 0 bases and J by 3 bases, and 32 bases separated the two germline ends. Germline CDR1 WSHSY, CDR2 SAAADI. The CDR3 runs to 22 residues. The CDR3 DNA sequence: TGCGCCAGCAGTGAGTCTGGCCCCCCCTGGGCTGACCCCCTGCAACTCTACACTGAAGCTTTCTTT. The encoded protein is CASSESGPPWADPLQLYTEAFF.

This chain uses TRBV7-2 with TRBJ1-2, with a tentative D call TRBD1 (6 bases). Looked up from germline, CDR1 is SGHTA and CDR2 is FQGNSA. The CDR3 is 17 residues long. With 5 bases removed from V and 1 base from J, the gap between germline ends came to 20 bases. CDR3 sequence reads: CASSPEVTTGLNYGYTF. CDR3 DNA sequence: TGTGCCAGCAGCCCCGAAGTAACGACAGGCCTTAACTATGGCTACACCTTC.

This clone has just a few counts. The CDR3 sequence is CASSIPNPSSGNTIYF. In nucleotides, the CDR3 is TGTGCCAGTAGTATTCCTAACCCAAGCTCTGGAAACACCATATATTTT. The chain has TRBV19 and TRBJ1-3, with D unresolved. CDR3 length equals 16 residues. Looked up from germline, CDR1 is LNHDA and CDR2 is SQIVND (reference sequence). V dropped 3 bases and J dropped 0 bases, with 12 bases sitting between them.

The gene calls are TRBV7-8 and TRBJ1-3, with TRBD1 matching over 11 bases. This CDR3 has 16 residues. Germline values: CDR1 SGHVS, CDR2 FQNEAQ. J lost 2 bases, V lost 5 bases, and 5 bases had no gene match. The CDR3 region has the DNA TGTGCCAGCAGCCTCCTGGACAGGGGGCCTGGAAACACCATATATTTT. Amino acid sequence: CASSLLDRGPGNTIYF.